The 8 T cell receptor beta chains below all came from one sample that was sequenced in a study of blood T cells in healthy people across ages. The authors ran a second PCR of 7 to 11 cycles using a sample-barcoded 5' primer and a J-beta primer mix. Via MiXCR, TCRdb re-called the 5' RACE reads, giving one row per CDR3 protein. The sample shows 1.5 million to 2 million distinct CDR3 sequences, less than 50% of them seen only once. Material for sequencing was blood. These receptors all stem from a woman aged 40 to 55 in good health.

This chain connects TRBV7-9 to TRBJ1-4; 7 nucleotides line up with TRBD1. CDR3 length equals 18 residues. Germline values: CDR1 SEHNR, CDR2 FQNEAQ (reference sequence). Trimming took 3 bases from V and 0 from J; bases not matched to a gene: 10. CDR3 coding DNA: TGTGCCAGCAGCTTTCTGACAGGGAGATTAGCAACTAATGAAAAACTGTTTTTT. The encoded protein is CASSFLTGRLATNEKLFF.

This clonotype was seen a single time. J is TRBJ2-3 and V is TRBV2; tentative D call: TRBD1 (6 bases). V lost 5 bases, J lost 3 bases, and 18 bases lay in between. The CDR3 length is 16 residues. The germline V gene encodes CDR1 SNHLY and CDR2 FYNNEI. CDR3 residues: CASSQRGYGLTDTQYF. Here the CDR3 DNA reads TGTGCCAGCAGTCAAAGGGGGTACGGATTGACAGATACGCAGTATTTT.

The rearrangement uses TRBV28 and TRBJ2-7, with D unclear. The ends were cut back, 3 bases at V and 0 bases at J, with 21 bases in the middle. Germline V gives CDR1 MDHEN, CDR2 SYDVKM. CDR3 size: 18 residues. The CDR3 coding sequence is TGTGCCAGCAGTTTTTTGCCCCGCGTGAGCCGACACTCCTACGAGCAGTACTTC. Translating gives CASSFLPRVSRHSYEQYF.

The genes are TRBV4-3 and TRBJ1-2; no definite D call. Germline CDR1 reads LGHNA; CDR2 reads YSLEER. Trimming shortened V by 0 bases and J by 2 bases, and 7 bases separated the two germline ends. The CDR3 loop spans 14 amino acids. CDR3 nucleotides: TGCGCCAGCAGCCAAGATAACGCGAACTATGGCTACACCTTC. Translation gives CASSQDNANYGYTF.

This clonotype was recorded a few times. The gene calls are TRBV20-1 and TRBJ2-7, with 10 bases lining up with TRBD2. The junction had 6 bases not matched to a gene; V was cut back by 2 bases and J by 2 bases. Germline CDR1 DFQATT, CDR2 SNEGSKA (reference sequence). The length of the CDR3 is 15 residues. In DNA form, the CDR3 reads TGCAGTGCTAGAAATCCTAGCGGGGGAACCTACGAGCAGTACTTC. The encoded protein is CSARNPSGGTYEQYF.

This clonotype was counted only a few times. J is TRBJ2-3 and V is TRBV27; D remains unclear. Deletions cut 2 bases from V and 3 bases from J, with 18 bases between. This CDR3 contains 17 residues. The V gene's germline CDR1 is MNHEY and CDR2 SMNVEV (reference sequence). The CDR3 DNA reads as TGTGCCAGCAGTTTAGGGGTTCCGCTAGGGTGGACAGATACGCAGTATTTT. It translates to CASSLGVPLGWTDTQYF.

The J gene is TRBJ2-3, the V gene TRBV6-5; 10 nucleotides align to TRBD2. Per germline, CDR1 MNHEY and CDR2 SVGAGI. This CDR3 spans 15 amino acids. V trimming: 5 bases; J trimming: 5 bases; junction bases outside the gene matches: 7. CDR3 in amino acids: CASSHTRTSGDTQYF. CDR3 nucleotides: TGTGCCAGCAGTCATACCCGGACTAGCGGAGATACGCAGTATTTT.

V gene TRBV27 combines with J gene TRBJ2-5; the D gene is possibly TRBD2 (5 bases). The CDR3 extends over 14 amino acids. Germline CDR1 MNHEY, CDR2 SMNVEV (reference sequence). Trimming took 1 base from V and 5 from J, leaving 11 bases between them. The DNA for the CDR3 is TGTGCCAGCAGTTTATTCTTTGCGGGTGAGACCCAGTACTTC. Amino acids: CASSLFFAGETQYF.